The clone carrying this TCR beta chain appeared once. Antigen unknown. A read error may account for a junction end that differs from germline. These data come from a study of T cells in Graves' hyperthyroidism and ophthalmopathy. Study-level findings and limits: Ophthalmopathy, which appeared later, was predicted by the model a median about 6 months before onset. In blood, most of the thyroid clonotypes expanded above 0.001 were also present.

RNA transcripts provided the source from which TCR beta CDR3 regions were amplified. A set of HTBI primers served as the primers for a first-round RT-PCR of the TCR CDR3. TCRdb reprocessed the multiplex PCR reads via MiXCR and lists one record per CDR3 protein. The data contain hundreds of thousands of distinct CDR3 sequences, under 60% of them singletons. The germline gives CDR1 MGHDK, CDR2 SYGVNS. CDR3 length: 17 residues. Sequenced material: peripheral blood or thyroid tissue (not recorded which). This chain links TRBV25-1 with TRBJ2-5, with a possible D match to TRBD2 (5 bases). This sequence was found in a woman aged 18-29 years with Graves' hyperthyroidism. The CDR3 loop reads CATSDSGPGLSEETQYF. The CDR3 nucleotides are TGTGCCACCAGTGATTCTGGGCCAGGACTTTCAGAAGAGACCCAGTACTTC.